This T cell receptor (beta chain) was captured by sequencing in a study of blood T cell repertoires in COVID-19. Study context: There were acute and convalescent COVID-19 samples, and they came from the United States, Italy and Spain. Sources were T cells, B-cell-depleted T cells, or PBMCs; the material itself was cDNA or gDNA.

As processed by the authors: Estimation of nucleated cell counts was performed using reference gene primer amplification. Only in-frame clones appear in the TCRdb table, and some are missing; sequencing was by immunoSEQ multiplex PCR. That table gives V, J and clone size, and the DNA gave D and trimming. The repertoire holds a few hundred thousand clones, with about 91% as singletons. The sample comprised peripheral blood. The sequence derives from a woman aged 25-40 years who had recovered from COVID-19.

The CDR3 loop reads CASSTQKATNEKLFF. CDR3 DNA: TGTGCCAGCAGTACACAAAAAGCAACTAATGAAAAACTGTTTTTT. The V and J genes are TRBV28 and TRBJ1-4; D is uncertain. Trimming removed 5 bases at V and 0 bases at J, with 10 bases between. This CDR3 region has 15 residues. The germline V gene has CDR1 MDHEN and CDR2 SYDVKM.